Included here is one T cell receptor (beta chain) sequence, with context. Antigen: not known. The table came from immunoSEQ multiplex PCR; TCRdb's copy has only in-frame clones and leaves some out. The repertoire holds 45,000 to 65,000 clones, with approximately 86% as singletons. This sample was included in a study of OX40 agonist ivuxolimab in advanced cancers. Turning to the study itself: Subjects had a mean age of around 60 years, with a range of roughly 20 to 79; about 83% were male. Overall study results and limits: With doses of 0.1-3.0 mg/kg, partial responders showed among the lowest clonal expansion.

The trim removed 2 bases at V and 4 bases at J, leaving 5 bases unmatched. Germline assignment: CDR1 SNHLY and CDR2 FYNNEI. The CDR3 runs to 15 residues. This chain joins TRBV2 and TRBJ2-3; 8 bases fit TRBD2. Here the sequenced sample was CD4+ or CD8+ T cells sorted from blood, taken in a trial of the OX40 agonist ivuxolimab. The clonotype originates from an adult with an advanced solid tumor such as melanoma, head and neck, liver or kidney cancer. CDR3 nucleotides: TGTGCCAGCAGTGAAATGGCGGGAGGAGCAGATACGCAGTATTTT. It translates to CASSEMAGGADTQYF.